Shown below are 32 T cell receptor beta chains from a single sample sequenced in a study of shared clonotypes between healthy human individuals. Method: immunoSEQ multiplex PCR; TCRdb's copy keeps in-frame clones and lacks some. The data show a few million clones, approximately 95% seen once. The sequencing input was naive CD4+ T cells from PBMCs. The subset denotes: CD45RA+ positively selected. These receptors came from a man aged 18 to 29 in good health. Some clones in this sample may be carry-over from other donors' samples.

The chain combines TRBV28 with TRBJ1-4; no definite D call. Trimming removed 1 base at V and 3 bases at J, with 9 bases between. Germline V gene sequence: CDR1 MDHEN, CDR2 SYDVKM. The CDR3 length is 15 residues. The CDR3 DNA reads TGTGCCAGCAGTTTATCGGGTTATCCTAATGAAAAACTGTTTTTT. Translating it yields CASSLSGYPNEKLFF.

This chain connects TRBV2 to TRBJ2-1; D is possibly TRBD1 (6 bases). The CDR3 extends over 14 amino acids. V was clipped by 8 bases and J by 4 bases, with 15 bases between them. From germline, CDR1 is SNHLY and CDR2 FYNNEI. The CDR3 DNA reads TGTGCCAGCGGAGGACAGCTTGATTACAATGAGCAGTTCTTC. Translation: CASGGQLDYNEQFF.

Comments on this clone: This sample also contains other DNA sequences that code for the same CDR3. The chain combines TRBV19 with TRBJ2-2; tentatively, D is TRBD1 (5 bases). Germline V lookup: CDR1 LNHDA, CDR2 SQIVND (reference sequence). V was shortened by 3 bases and J by 0 bases, with 8 bases between the two germline ends. This CDR3 spans 15 amino acids. The CDR3 protein is CASSIGAANTGELFF. Here the CDR3 DNA reads TGTGCCAGTAGTATTGGGGCCGCGAACACCGGGGAGCTGTTTTTT.

Here the CDR3 DNA reads TGTGCCAGCAGCTATACCGGGGGTCTAATGGGGGACACTGAAGCTTTCTTT. It yields the protein CASSYTGGLMGDTEAFF. J is TRBJ1-1 and V is TRBV12-1. TRBV12-1 is a pseudogene. The CDR3 spans 17 residues.

This sequence joins TRBV10-3 and TRBJ1-2, with D possibly TRBD1 on 5 matching bases. CDR3 size: 17 residues. Trimming took off 6 bases at V and 2 bases at J, with 22 bases between the two ends. Per germline, CDR1 ENHRY and CDR2 SYGVKD. DNA of the CDR3: TGTGCCATCAGCGCCCAAGGGGCAGTAGGTGGGAACTATGGCTACACCTTC. Residues: CAISAQGAVGGNYGYTF.

The CDR3 bases are TGTGCCAGCAGCTTAGCGGTCGGGACTAGCGGAAGCTACGAGCAGTACTTC. This translates into CASSLAVGTSGSYEQYF. This chain joins TRBV7-9 and TRBJ2-7; TRBD2 matches at 11 bases. Per germline, CDR1 SEHNR and CDR2 FQNEAQ (reference sequence). Losses at the gene ends were 0 bases for V and 3 bases for J; bases not matched to a gene: 7. The CDR3 is 17 residues long.

V usage is TRBV9 and J usage is TRBJ2-7, with TRBD2 identical over 8 bases. Germline V CDR1 and CDR2: SGDLS, YYNGEE. V lost 4 bases and J lost 3; bases outside the gene matches: 9. The CDR3 runs to 15 residues. For the CDR3, the DNA is TGTGCCAGCAGCCCCACCCCGGGACTAGACTACGAGCAGTACTTC. Its translation: CASSPTPGLDYEQYF. Full variable domain (outside the CDR3, taken from reference TRBV9 and TRBJ2-7): DSGVTQTPKHLITATGQRVTLRCSPRSGDLSVYWYQQSLDQGLQFLIQYYNGEERAKGNILERFSAQQFPDLHSELNLSSLELGDSALYFCASSPTPGLDYEQYFGPGTRLTVT.

The rearrangement joins TRBV6-5 to TRBJ2-3; D unclear. This CDR3 contains 15 residues. From germline, CDR1 is MNHEY and CDR2 SVGAGI. V was clipped by 5 bases and J by 0 bases, with 12 bases between them. The DNA of the CDR3 is TGTGCCAGCAGTCAGATGCTTCCTAGCACAGATACGCAGTATTTT. Translating it yields CASSQMLPSTDTQYF.

The chain joins TRBV5-4 to TRBJ2-1; tentatively, D is TRBD1 or TRBD2 (5 bases each). Germline-derived CDR1 and CDR2 are SGHNT and YYREEE (reference sequence). V lost 7 bases to trimming and J lost 0 bases, with 11 bases between them. The CDR3 is 14 residues long. CDR3 sequence (DNA): TGTGCCAGCCGAGGGGAACTCTCCTACAATGAGCAGTTCTTC. Translating it yields CASRGELSYNEQFF.

The rearrangement links TRBV19 to TRBJ1-2; D is perhaps TRBD1 (5 bases). Between the trimmed V and J ends, which lost 3 bases and 4 bases, there was a span of 9 bases. The CDR3 loop spans 13 amino acids. Germline CDR1 LNHDA, CDR2 SQIVND (reference sequence). Written as DNA, the CDR3 is TGTGCCAGTAGTATTGGGGGGATCTATGGCTACACCTTC. Its translation is CASSIGGIYGYTF.

The chain carries TRBV7-9 and TRBJ2-1; D remains ambiguous. Germline V lookup: CDR1 SEHNR, CDR2 FQNEAQ (reference sequence). Trimming took 0 bases from V and 5 from J, leaving 14 bases between them. This CDR3 is built from 16 residues. This CDR3 reads CASSLAGPTNDNEQFF. CDR3 in DNA: TGTGCCAGCAGCTTAGCTGGACCGACAAACGACAATGAGCAGTTCTTC.

As concerns this clone: Other nucleotide sequences in the sample specify the same CDR3. CDR3: CASSLRGYGYTF. As DNA, the CDR3 is TGTGCCAGCAGCTTGAGGGGGTATGGCTACACCTTC. This rearrangement joins TRBV28 to TRBJ1-2; a possible D gene is TRBD1 (6 bases). V lost 6 bases, J lost 5 bases, and 10 bases lay in between. The CDR3 is 12 amino acids. CDR1 is MDHEN, CDR2 SYDVKM, per germline.

This rearrangement joins TRBV4-2 to TRBJ1-1; no clear D gene. Trimming took off 5 bases at V and 7 bases at J, with 11 bases between the two ends. In germline, CDR1 is LGHNA, CDR2 YNFKEQ. The CDR3 runs to 12 residues. Here the CDR3 reads CASSLRSSEAFF. The CDR3 DNA reads TGTGCCAGCAGCTTGAGGTCGAGTGAAGCTTTCTTT.

Of note for this clone: In the same sample, other DNA sequences code for this CDR3. The chain uses TRBV28 and TRBJ2-7; TRBD1 aligns across 7 bases. The CDR3 spans 14 residues. Germline CDR1 and CDR2: MDHEN and SYDVKM. V shed 4 bases and J 2 bases; nucleotides not matched to a gene: 5. The CDR3 sequence: CASSSGTEPYEQYF. In DNA form, the CDR3 reads TGTGCCAGCAGTTCCGGGACAGAACCCTACGAGCAGTACTTC.

The chain links TRBV6-6 to TRBJ1-5, with D unclear. The germline CDR1 and CDR2 sequences are MNHNY and SVGAGI (reference sequence). The V end was cut by 1 base, the J end by 2 bases, with 3 bases between. The length of the CDR3 is 13 residues. The DNA of the CDR3 is TGTGCCAGCAGTTACTTTGGCAATCAGCCCCAGCATTTT. This translates into CASSYFGNQPQHF.

This chain uses TRBV15 with TRBJ1-2; D remains unclear. The germline V gene encodes CDR1 LNHNV and CDR2 YYDKDF (reference sequence). The length of the CDR3 is 16 residues. The ends were cut back, 0 bases at V and 6 bases at J, with 17 bases in the middle. CDR3 residues: CATSRDRSSSGNGYTF. Written as DNA, the CDR3 is TGTGCCACCAGCAGAGATAGGTCGTCCAGCGGGAATGGCTACACCTTC.

The chain uses TRBV7-9 and TRBJ2-7, with 11 bases fitting TRBD2. The CDR3 has 18 amino acids. The germline gives CDR1 SEHNR, CDR2 FQNEAQ (reference sequence). V lost 2 bases and J lost 3; bases outside the gene matches: 12. CDR3 sequence reads: CASSLSPGTSGRHYEQYF. DNA of the CDR3: TGTGCCAGCAGCTTATCCCCCGGGACTAGCGGACGGCACTACGAGCAGTACTTC.

As for this clone: Distinct nucleotide sequences in the sample also encode this CDR3. This chain connects TRBV7-3 to TRBJ2-5; 7 bases are a match to TRBD2. The CDR3 is made up of 13 amino acids. Germline-derived CDR1 and CDR2 are SGHTA and FQGTGA. V lost 3 bases to trimming and J lost 2 bases; unmatched junction nucleotides: 0. Here the CDR3 DNA reads TGTGCCAGCAGCTTTAGCGGGCAAGAGACCCAGTACTTC. This translates into CASSFSGQETQYF.

CDR3 sequence reads: CARQEIDTVSYEQYF. The CDR3 region has the DNA TGTGCCAGACAGGAGATAGACACAGTCTCCTACGAGCAGTACTTC. The chain employs TRBV25-1 and TRBJ2-7; TRBD1 might be the D (5 bases). The CDR3 is 15 residues long. V gave up 9 bases and J gave up 0 bases, with 18 bases separating them. CDR1 and CDR2 (germline): MGHDK, SYGVNS.

With respect to this clone: Other DNA sequences in this specimen translate into the identical CDR3. V and J are TRBV28 and TRBJ1-1, with 12 bases fitting TRBD1. CDR3 length: 15 residues. CDR1 and CDR2 (germline): MDHEN, SYDVKM. The J segment lost 5 bases and the V segment lost 0 bases, leaving 1 base of the junction unmatched. CDR3 nucleotide sequence: TGTGCCAGCAGTTTATGGGGACAGGGGGCTACTGAAGCTTTCTTT. It translates to CASSLWGQGATEAFF.

The chain uses TRBV7-6 and TRBJ2-2, with 12 positions matching TRBD2. The CDR3 spans 20 residues. Germline V gives CDR1 SGHVS, CDR2 FNYEAQ. The V and J ends lost 4 bases and 5 bases, in that order; junction bases with no gene match: 17. The CDR3 DNA is TGTGCCAGCAGCTCCGAACCCGGACGACTAGCGGGAGTGGTAACCGGGGAGCTGTTTTTT. It translates to CASSSEPGRLAGVVTGELFF.

The genes are TRBV27 and TRBJ2-2, with D perhaps given as TRBD1 or TRBD2 (5 bases each). Trimming left V 2 bases short and J 3 bases short, with 13 bases between. From germline, CDR1 is MNHEY and CDR2 SMNVEV (reference sequence). The CDR3 runs to 16 residues. The CDR3 nucleotides read TGTGCCAGCAGTTTAAGGTCCAGAGGGGACACCGGGGAGCTGTTTTTT. Translation: CASSLRSRGDTGELFF.

The V and J genes are TRBV19 and TRBJ2-5; 16 nucleotides align to TRBD2. Germline CDR1 is LNHDA and CDR2 is SQIVND (reference sequence). Losses at the gene ends were 6 bases for V and 5 bases for J; bases not matched to a gene: 12. CDR3 length equals 18 residues. Here the CDR3 reads CASSTGTSGRALWETQYF. Written as DNA, the CDR3 is TGTGCCAGTAGCACCGGGACTAGCGGGAGGGCATTGTGGGAGACCCAGTACTTC. Filled out from reference TRBV19 and TRBJ2-5, the complete variable domain reads DGGITQSPKYLFRKEGQNVTLSCEQNLNHDAMYWYRQDPGQGLRLIYYSQIVNDFQKGDIAEGYSVSREKKESFPLTVTSAQKNPTAFYLCASSTGTSGRALWETQYFGPGTRLLVL.

The V call is TRBV27, the J call TRBJ2-1, with 8 nucleotides matching TRBD1. This CDR3 is 18 amino acids long. Germline assignment: CDR1 MNHEY and CDR2 SMNVEV (reference sequence). Losses at the gene ends were 3 bases for V and 4 bases for J; bases not matched to a gene: 14. The CDR3: CASSFSGGTGVAYNEQFF. CDR3 nucleotide sequence: TGTGCCAGCAGTTTTTCAGGGGGCACGGGAGTAGCATACAATGAGCAGTTCTTC.

This chain joins TRBV11-2 and TRBJ1-4; D may be TRBD1 (5 bases). CDR3 length: 15 amino acids. Trimming took 5 bases from V and 0 from J, leaving 10 bases between them. Germline CDR1 is SGHAT and CDR2 is FQNNGV. CDR3 residues: CASSKGVATNEKLFF. Written as DNA, the CDR3 is TGTGCCAGCAGCAAAGGGGTTGCAACTAATGAAAAACTGTTTTTT.

The rearrangement joins TRBV7-2 to TRBJ2-2; D may be TRBD2 (6 bases). The CDR3 extends over 14 amino acids. Trimming left V 5 bases short and J 5 bases short, with 12 bases between. In germline, CDR1 is SGHTA, CDR2 FQGNSA. In DNA form, the CDR3 reads TGTGCCAGCAGCAAGGGACTCCCGACCGGGGAGCTGTTTTTT. This codes for CASSKGLPTGELFF.

This clone was seen only once. The chain has TRBV7-7 and TRBJ2-5; no definite D call. The germline CDR1 and CDR2 sequences are SSHAT and FNYEAQ (reference sequence). V was clipped by 5 bases and J by 0 bases, with 10 bases between them. The CDR3 runs 14 residues. The CDR3 is CASSKGTYQETQYF. CDR3 in DNA: TGTGCCAGCAGCAAGGGCACGTACCAAGAGACCCAGTACTTC.

The chain is built from TRBV11-2 and TRBJ2-7; D might be TRBD1 (6 bases). The CDR3 sequence is 13 residues long. In germline, CDR1 is SGHAT, CDR2 FQNNGV. Trimming shortened V by 5 bases and J by 1 base, and 9 bases separated the two germline ends. CDR3 residues: CASSADRSYEQYF. The CDR3 DNA follows: TGTGCCAGCAGCGCTGACAGGTCCTACGAGCAGTACTTC.

This clone was seen once. The chain has TRBV19 and TRBJ2-2; no firm D call. Trimming removed 5 bases at V and 0 bases at J, with 7 bases between. Germline V gene sequence: CDR1 LNHDA, CDR2 SQIVND (reference sequence). This CDR3 spans 14 amino acids. The chain's CDR3 is CASSFQTNTGELFF. The CDR3 DNA reads TGTGCCAGTAGTTTCCAGACGAACACCGGGGAGCTGTTTTTT.

V is TRBV5-1 and J is TRBJ1-3, with 9 positions matching TRBD1. The junction had 9 bases not matched to a gene; V was cut back by 4 bases and J by 4 bases. CDR3 size: 16 residues. Germline-derived CDR1 and CDR2 are SGHRS and YFSETQ. CDR3 region: CASSPPITGGGNTIYF. CDR3 nucleotides: TGCGCCAGCAGCCCCCCGATAACAGGGGGCGGAAACACCATATATTTT.

The V call is TRBV6-5, the J call TRBJ1-2; D gene unclear. The germline V and J ends were trimmed by 5 bases and 1 base, with 11 bases remaining between them. Germline values: CDR1 MNHEY, CDR2 SVGAGI. The CDR3 is made up of 14 amino acids. CDR3 DNA: TGTGCCAGCAGTATCGGATCGAATAACTATGGCTACACCTTC. Translating gives CASSIGSNNYGYTF.

This chain joins TRBV9 and TRBJ1-2, with 9 bases fitting TRBD1. Per germline, CDR1 SGDLS and CDR2 YYNGEE. The CDR3 totals 14 residues. V lost 3 bases to trimming and J lost 8 bases; unmatched junction nucleotides: 8. The CDR3 nucleotides are TGTGCCAGCAGCGACCCGGGACAGGGAAGAGGCTACACCTTC. It codes for CASSDPGQGRGYTF.